Listed below are T cell receptor beta chains from one sample, sequenced in a study of blood T cell repertoires in COVID-19. Generated by immunoSEQ multiplex PCR, the TCRdb table keeps only in-frame clones and is missing some. The data show about 250,000 clones, around 85% seen once. The material sequenced was peripheral blood. The source is a man aged 50-59 years with COVID-19, enrolled during active disease. The conserved cysteine and the conserved F or W are not part of the CDR3 here.

cdr3_length,v_call,cdr3_aa
17,TRBV18,ASSPSLWRGTSGYNEQF
13,TRBV19,ASSISSGVYNEQF
10,TRBV7-3,ASSLGTGELF
11,TRBV2,ASSESGNSPLH
13,TRBV5-4,ASSVTGGPSDTQY
13,TRBV5-1,ASSLGGGAANEQF
11,TRBV7-3,ASSPQGYTEAF
11,TRBV7-8,ASSPYRDTHLP
11,TRBV19,ASRTGGISEAF
12,TRBV28,ASRETGGRYGYT
14,TRBV4-2,ASSQLGLAGDDTQY
12,TRBV20-1,SASYRGRSYEQY
12,TRBV10-3,AIRGGTGDEKLF
14,TRBV19,ASSIRLAGGSYEQY
14,TRBV24-1,ATSDSAKTGDYGYT
14,TRBV3-1/TRBV3-2,ASSRRGGRANYGYT
12,TRBV5-8,ASSPERARTEAF
12,TRBV7-9,ASSRPTGRDEQF
11,TRBV18,ASTGGGNQPQH
13,TRBV7-3,ASSPTSGTYNEQF
10,TRBV5-4,AAGANTGELF
13,TRBV6-5,ASTGGTGGYNEQF
12,TRBV6-5,ASSYVDRDNEQF
16,TRBV5-1,ASSSLGPVFLNTGELF
15,TRBV10-3,AIRGGTSGGSTDTQY
14,TRBV5-1,ASSLGAGSNTGELF
14,TRBV5-5,ASSLAPTGQPYEQY
12,TRBV6-5,ASSRDRVDYGYT
12,TRBV6-5,ASSPQWSGDTQY
11,TRBV11-3,ASSLGPQNTIY
11,TRBV5-1,ASSFGTDYGYT
8,TRBV10-1,ASSPWRRV
11,TRBV7-9,ASSLRRGHEQF
12,TRBV6-6,ASRPPGNSYEQY
13,TRBV7-2,ASSLAGLGRETQY
12,TRBV19,ASSATGSNQPQH
13,TRBV5-1,ASSLLGDFTGELF
11,TRBV7-6,ASSVVGADTQY
16,TRBV5-4,ASSLGDRITADNEKLF
10,TRBV28,ASSLENYGYT
14,TRBV7-2,ASSMNSRTNTGELF
11,TRBV6-5,ASSLEVSQPQH
14,TRBV27,ASSLGTGLGNTEAF
12,TRBV6-1,ASSEGVLAGELF
13,TRBV7-3,ASSPGTGASGELF
10,TRBV24-1,ATSDRDTEAF
13,TRBV7-3,ASSLRPSSTDTQY
14,TRBV2,ASSAEWTAGLETQY
11,TRBV25-1,ASSGDRYYEQY
12,TRBV19,ASSIRTGGTEAF
13,TRBV7-9,ASSPMAVRNYGYT
12,TRBV11-3,ASSLVRDTGELF
8,TRBV20-1,SGSGNTIY
14,TRBV6-5,ASSYSGQSSGNTIY
13,TRBV9,ASSARQGSVEKLF
12,TRBV11-2,ASSPTGVGSPLH
13,TRBV19,ASSPTGGDTGELF
14,TRBV15,ATSRGTSSLTDTQY
11,TRBV21-1,ASSKVQGETQY
12,TRBV6-5,ASKTGTGISEQY